This TCR beta chain originates from a study of cytomegalovirus exposure and HLA in healthy donors. In the study overall: There were some 400 genotyped donors. Of these, about 81% fell in the genetic ancestry cluster associated with self-reported Caucasian donors.

CDR1 is SGHNT, CDR2 YYREEE, per germline (reference sequence). The CDR3 extends over 15 amino acids. With V trimmed by 1 base and J by 0 bases, 1 base remained unmatched. Amplification used 60 Vbeta primers and 13 Jbeta primers. Clones were read by immunoSEQ multiplex PCR, and TCRdb kept only the in-frame ones, dropping some. The sample holds under 250,000 clones, approximately 85% seen once. The chain uses TRBV5-4 and TRBJ2-1, with 7 bases matching TRBD1. Sequencing input: PBMCs. The clonotype originates from a girl under 10 years old in good health and CMV-seronegative. Here the CDR3 DNA reads TGTGCCAGCAGCTTGAGGGACAGCTCCTACAATGAGCAGTTCTTC. Translation: CASSLRDSSYNEQFF.